The next 14 T cell receptor beta chains were all read from a single sample in a study of blood T cell repertoires in COVID-19. The repertoire was sequenced with immunoSEQ multiplex PCR; TCRdb's copy has only in-frame clones and lacks some. The table shows fewer than 35,000 clones, with 80% to 90% occurring only once. The specimen was peripheral blood. The receptors were gathered from an elderly man with acute or convalescent COVID-19.

The V gene is TRBV12-3 or TRBV12-4, the J gene TRBJ1-1; D is unresolved. The CDR3 has 13 residues. Trimming left V 3 bases short and J 3 bases short, with 8 bases between. CDR3 sequence reads: CASSLNGDTEAFF. CDR3 coding DNA: TGTGCCAGCAGTTTGAACGGAGACACTGAAGCTTTCTTT.

V is TRBV19 and J is TRBJ2-2, with D possibly matching TRBD2 (6 bases). Germline CDR1 is LNHDA and CDR2 is SQIVND (reference sequence). Trimming pared 6 bases from V and 3 bases from J, leaving 11 bases between. This CDR3 has 14 amino acids. The CDR3 spells CASRGDSYTGELFF. The CDR3 region has the DNA TGTGCCAGTAGGGGGGACTCCTACACCGGGGAGCTGTTTTTT.

The chain joins TRBV27 to TRBJ1-6; the D gene is possibly TRBD1 (5 bases). This CDR3 comprises 16 residues. Trimming cost V 5 bases and J 4 bases, with 15 bases left between them. The germline gives CDR1 MNHEY, CDR2 SMNVEV (reference sequence). The CDR3: CASSRGARAYNSPLHF. CDR3 in DNA: TGTGCCAGCAGTCGTGGCGCCAGGGCATATAATTCACCCCTCCACTTT.

The chain combines TRBV27 with TRBJ2-5; 11 bases agree with TRBD2. The junction had 14 bases not matched to a gene; V was cut back by 0 bases and J by 2 bases. Germline CDR1 MNHEY, CDR2 SMNVEV (reference sequence). This CDR3 comprises 20 residues. The CDR3 sequence is CASSLSPLGGTSGSQETQYF. In nucleotides, the CDR3 is TGTGCCAGCAGTTTATCACCTTTGGGTGGGACTAGCGGCTCTCAAGAGACCCAGTACTTC.

The chain employs TRBV30 and TRBJ1-2; TRBD1 matches 9 bases. CDR1 GTSNPN and CDR2 SVGIG come from the germline V gene (reference sequence). V dropped 5 bases and J dropped 1; count of bases not matched to a gene: 2. This CDR3 is built from 13 residues. The CDR3 protein is CAWGTGINYGYTF. As DNA, the CDR3 is TGTGCCTGGGGGACAGGGATTAACTATGGCTACACCTTC.

V gene TRBV11-3 combines with J gene TRBJ2-2; no firm D call. CDR1 SGHNT and CDR2 YENEEA come from the germline V gene. This CDR3 has 14 residues. Trimming cost V 4 bases and J 2 bases, with 8 bases left between them. CDR3 sequence: CASSSETNTGELFF. In nucleotides, the CDR3 is TGTGCCAGCAGCTCCGAGACAAACACCGGGGAGCTGTTTTTT. Filled out from reference TRBV11-3 and TRBJ2-2, the complete variable domain reads EAGVVQSPRYKIIEKKQPVAFWCNPISGHNTLYWYLQNLGQGPELLIRYENEEAVDDSQLPKDRFSAERLKGVDSTLKIQPAELGDSAVYLCASSSETNTGELFFGEGSRLTVL.

This clone has a single count. The V call is TRBV6-5, the J call TRBJ2-1; a possible D gene is TRBD1 (5 bases). Germline V gene lookup returns CDR1 MNHEY and CDR2 SVGAGI. The CDR3 runs to 15 residues. V dropped 6 bases and J dropped 3 bases, with 15 bases sitting between them. CDR3 sequence: CASRDLGVSYNEQFF. In DNA, the CDR3 is TGTGCCAGCAGAGACCTAGGGGTTAGCTACAATGAGCAGTTCTTC.

CDR3 bases: TGTGCCAGCACCGTCGGTAGCGGCTCCTACGAGCAGTACTTC. As protein: CASTVGSGSYEQYF. This rearrangement joins TRBV28 to TRBJ2-7; D is perhaps TRBD2 (6 bases). CDR3 length equals 14 residues. Germline CDR1 and CDR2: MDHEN and SYDVKM. Trimming pared 7 bases from V and 0 bases from J, leaving 13 bases between.

This clone appeared a single time. The V and J genes are TRBV5-1 and TRBJ1-4; D is unclear. The germline gives CDR1 SGHRS, CDR2 YFSETQ. CDR3 length equals 15 residues. Trimming removed 0 bases from V and 4 bases from J, with 10 bases in between. This chain's CDR3 is CASSLDRTHNEKLFF. In nucleotides, the CDR3 is TGCGCCAGCAGCTTGGACCGGACTCATAATGAAAAACTGTTTTTT.

The V call is TRBV28, the J call TRBJ2-7; D gene unclear. Per the germline V gene, CDR1 is MDHEN and CDR2 is SYDVKM. Between the trimmed V and J ends, which lost 5 bases and 1 base, there was a span of 9 bases. The CDR3 covers 13 residues. This chain's CDR3 is CASSPRASYEQYF. The DNA of the CDR3 is TGTGCCAGCAGTCCTCGCGCTTCCTACGAGCAGTACTTC.

The V call is TRBV20-1, the J call TRBJ1-2; D possibly corresponds to TRBD1 (5 bases). Trimming removed 1 base from V and 14 bases from J, with 14 bases in between. The CDR3 runs 11 residues. Per the germline V gene, CDR1 is DFQATT and CDR2 is SNEGSKA (reference sequence). This chain's CDR3 is CSARGDRGATF. CDR3 sequence (DNA): TGCAGTGCTAGAGGGGACCGCGGGGCGACCTTC.

This clone occurred once. This rearrangement joins TRBV30 to TRBJ2-1; 12 nucleotides match TRBD2. The CDR3 runs 16 residues. With V trimmed by 0 bases and J by 3 bases, 3 bases remained unmatched. Germline V gene lookup returns CDR1 GTSNPN and CDR2 SVGIG (reference sequence). CDR3 nucleotide sequence: TGTGCCTGGAGTGTATCGGGACTAGCGGGCTACAATGAGCAGTTCTTC. Protein product: CAWSVSGLAGYNEQFF.

This clone turned up a few times. The V gene is TRBV18, the J gene TRBJ2-1, with a possible D match to TRBD1 (5 bases). Germline assignment: CDR1 KGHSH and CDR2 LQKENI. V was cut by 4 bases and J by 2 bases, with 9 bases left in between. There are 14 residues in the CDR3. CDR3 protein: CASSLQDTYNEQFF. DNA of the CDR3: TGTGCCAGCTCACTACAGGATACCTACAATGAGCAGTTCTTC.

The chain carries TRBV5-4 and TRBJ2-7; a possible D gene is TRBD1 (5 bases). The V gene lost 2 bases and the J gene lost 6 bases, with 9 bases spanning the gap. Germline V lookup: CDR1 SGHNT, CDR2 YYREEE (reference sequence). The length of the CDR3 is 12 residues. The CDR3 DNA reads TGTGCCAGCAGCTTTCAGGGTATCGAGCAGTACTTC. It yields the protein CASSFQGIEQYF.